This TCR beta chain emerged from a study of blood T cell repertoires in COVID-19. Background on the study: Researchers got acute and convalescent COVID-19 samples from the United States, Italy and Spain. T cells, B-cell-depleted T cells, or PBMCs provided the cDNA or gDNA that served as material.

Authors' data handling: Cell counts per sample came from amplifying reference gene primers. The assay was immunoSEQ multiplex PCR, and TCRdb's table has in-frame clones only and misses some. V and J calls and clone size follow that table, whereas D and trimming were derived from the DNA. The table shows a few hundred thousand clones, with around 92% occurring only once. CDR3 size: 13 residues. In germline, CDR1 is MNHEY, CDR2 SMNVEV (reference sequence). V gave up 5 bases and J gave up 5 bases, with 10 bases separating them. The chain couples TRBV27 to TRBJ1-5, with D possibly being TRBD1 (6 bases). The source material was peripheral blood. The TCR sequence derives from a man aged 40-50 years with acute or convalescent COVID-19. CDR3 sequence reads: CASSPGADQPQHF. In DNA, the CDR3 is TGTGCCAGCAGTCCAGGGGCTGATCAGCCCCAGCATTTT.